The 18 T cell receptor beta chains given below trace back to one sample, sequenced in a study of CD8+CD57+ T cells in acquired aplastic anemia (dated by TCRdb to 2016 to 2018). Sequencing used an Illumina HiSeq 2000. TCR beta VDJ combination and CDR3 sequence profiling used genomic DNA as the template. TCRdb trimmed public reads at Q25 via fastp, called clones via MiXCR and kept in-frame beta chains. Identical CDR3 proteins give one entry, which carries the most common genes and DNA. The sample profile shows approximately 120,000 distinct CDR3 sequences; roughly 40% of them were found once. The ten largest clones take up over 2% of the sample. The patients picked for sequencing were ones in whom flow cytometry had shown an expansion of CD8+CD57+ cells. Sequencing was performed on sorted CD4+, CD8+, or CD8+CD57+ T cells (not recorded which) from PBMCs. These TCRs come from a human donor with aplastic anemia.

As regards this clonotype: This may come from a read error, since a much larger clone is one base off. The genes are TRBV2 and TRBJ2-7; 9 bases fit TRBD1. The CDR3 totals 14 residues. Germline CDR1 is SNHLY and CDR2 is FYNNEI. The trim removed 6 bases at V and 2 bases at J, leaving 5 bases unmatched. CDR3 protein: CASRFNRGPYEQYF. The CDR3 DNA follows: TGTGCCAGCAGATTTAACAGGGGGCCCTACGAGCAGTACTTC.

This chain connects TRBV29-1 to TRBJ1-2; TRBD1 matches at 7 bases. V lost 6 bases, J lost 5 bases, and 6 bases stayed unmatched. The CDR3 runs to 12 residues. The germline CDR1 and CDR2 sequences are SQVTM and ANQGSEA. The CDR3 reads CSVETGSYGYTF. CDR3 nucleotides: TGCAGCGTGGAGACAGGGTCATATGGCTACACCTTC. Based on the CDR3 plus reference TRBV29-1 and TRBJ1-2, the full variable domain is SAVISQKPSRDICQRGTSLTIQCQVDSQVTMMFWYRQQPGQSLTLIATANQGSEATYESGFVIDKFPISRPNLTFSTLTVSNMSPEDSSIYLCSVETGSYGYTFGSGTRLTVV.

This chain links TRBV24-1 with TRBJ2-7; D uncertain. The CDR3 is made up of 14 amino acids. With 9 bases removed from V and 0 bases from J, the gap between germline ends came to 14 bases. Germline CDR1 and CDR2: KGHDR and SFDVKD. CDR3 sequence reads: CATLNYHHSYEQYF. The CDR3 DNA reads as TGTGCCACCTTGAACTACCACCACTCCTACGAGCAGTACTTC.

V is TRBV6-1 and J is TRBJ2-2, with D perhaps matching TRBD1 or TRBD2 (6 bases each). V lost 6 bases and J lost 4, with 15 bases in between. This CDR3 is 15 amino acids long. The germline V gene has CDR1 MNHNS and CDR2 SASEGT. The CDR3 spells CASRGGGRATGELFF. DNA for the CDR3: TGTGCCAGCAGGGGGGGCGGCAGGGCCACCGGGGAGCTGTTTTTT.

This clonotype was found many times. This rearrangement joins TRBV5-1 to TRBJ1-2, with D tentatively TRBD1 (5 bases). Germline V gives CDR1 SGHRS, CDR2 YFSETQ. The CDR3 spans 14 residues. The V end was cut by 5 bases, the J end by 6 bases, with 17 bases between. The CDR3 nucleotides read TGCGCCAGCAGATATGACAGAGTCCTCGATGGCTACACCTTC. As protein: CASRYDRVLDGYTF.

The sample holds many counts of this clonotype. CDR3 coding DNA: TGTGCCAGTAGTATAGCTACAGGACCCTCTGGAAACACCATATATTTT. It encodes CASSIATGPSGNTIYF. V usage is TRBV19 and J usage is TRBJ1-3; possibly TRBD1 for D (5 bases). The length of the CDR3 is 16 residues. The V end was cut by 1 base, the J end by 0 bases, with 10 bases between. The germline V gene encodes CDR1 LNHDA and CDR2 SQIVND (reference sequence).

V gene TRBV7-9 combines with J gene TRBJ1-6; no definite D call. Germline values: CDR1 SEHNR, CDR2 FQNEAQ (reference sequence). CDR3 size: 13 residues. With 5 bases removed from V and 6 bases from J, the gap between germline ends came to 8 bases. The CDR3 DNA is TGTGCCAGCAGCCCCGTCAGTAATTCACCCCTCCACTTT. Translating gives CASSPVSNSPLHF.

The rearrangement joins TRBV24-1 to TRBJ1-5; unclear D gene. The CDR3 runs 13 residues. Trimming cost V 9 bases and J 5 bases, with 13 bases left between them. CDR1 is KGHDR and CDR2 is SFDVKD in the germline V gene. CDR3 coding DNA: TGTGCCACCGCATTGGCAGCCCATCAGCCCCAGCATTTT. As protein: CATALAAHQPQHF.

This clonotype showed up many times. The chain has TRBV7-6 and TRBJ1-1; no clear D gene. V was shortened by 5 bases and J by 2 bases, with 12 bases between the two germline ends. Germline CDR1 SGHVS, CDR2 FNYEAQ. This CDR3 is built from 14 residues. In DNA, the CDR3 is TGTGCCAGCAGCCCACAGCTCAGAAACACTGAAGCTTTCTTT. It specifies CASSPQLRNTEAFF.

This CDR3 is CASSKSGANVLTF. The CDR3 DNA sequence: TGTGCCAGCAGTAAGTCAGGGGCCAACGTCCTGACTTTC. The chain uses TRBV2 and TRBJ2-6; no clear D. Germline-derived CDR1 and CDR2 are SNHLY and FYNNEI. Trimming left V 5 bases short and J 4 bases short, with 6 bases between. CDR3 length: 13 residues.

There are many counts of this clonotype. This chain links TRBV6-1 with TRBJ2-3; 7 bases map to TRBD1. The CDR3 is 14 amino acids. The germline V gene encodes CDR1 MNHNS and CDR2 SASEGT. The V segment lost 6 bases and the J segment 1 base; nucleotides outside the gene matches: 4. The CDR3 DNA sequence: TGTGCCAGCAGATTCGGACAGGGCACAGATACGCAGTATTTT. Translated, it gives CASRFGQGTDTQYF.

This clonotype has ten or more counts. The chain combines TRBV20-1 with TRBJ2-3, with D possibly matching TRBD2 (7 bases). CDR1 and CDR2 from the germline V gene are DFQATT and SNEGSKA (reference sequence). The germline V and J ends were trimmed by 6 bases and 1 base, with 20 bases remaining between them. The CDR3 runs 16 residues. In DNA form, the CDR3 reads TGCAGTGCCCCCAAGGGGGGGGCATATGGCACAGATACGCAGTATTTT. Amino acid sequence: CSAPKGGAYGTDTQYF.

With respect to this clonotype: This may be a read error: a much more frequent sequence differs by one nucleotide. V usage is TRBV20-1 and J usage is TRBJ2-1; 7 nucleotides agree with TRBD2. The CDR3 runs to 15 residues. Per germline, CDR1 DFQATT and CDR2 SNEGSKA (reference sequence). CDR3 sequence (DNA): TGCAGTGCTCCGCGGGGGACCAGCTCCTACAATGAGCAGTCCTTC. Translated: CSAPRGTSSYNEQSF.

This clonotype is classed as medium-sized. This chain uses TRBV25-1 with TRBJ1-6; 9 bases are a match to TRBD1. Germline trimming cut 3 bases from V and 7 bases from J; bases unmatched to any gene: 4. The V gene's germline CDR1 is MGHDK and CDR2 SYGVNS. The CDR3 is 15 amino acids. The DNA of the CDR3 is TGTGCCAGCAGTGAGTCGGACAGGGGAAATTCACCCCTCCACTTT. The encoded protein is CASSESDRGNSPLHF.

The rearrangement links TRBV25-1 to TRBJ2-3, with TRBD1 identical over 7 bases. The germline V gene has CDR1 MGHDK and CDR2 SYGVNS. Germline trimming cut 4 bases from V and 2 bases from J; bases unmatched to any gene: 12. This CDR3 region has 17 residues. This chain's CDR3 is CASSAPPGDRDTDTQYF. The CDR3 region has the DNA TGTGCCAGCAGTGCACCACCTGGCGACAGGGACACAGATACGCAGTATTTT.

This clonotype was seen many times. The V call is TRBV19, the J call TRBJ1-5; possible D gene TRBD1, 6 bases. Trimming cost V 9 bases and J 0 bases, with 15 bases left between them. Germline CDR1 reads LNHDA; CDR2 reads SQIVND (reference sequence). CDR3 size: 15 residues. The CDR3 sequence is CASRRQAHSNQPQHF. The CDR3 bases are TGTGCCAGCCGGAGACAGGCCCATAGCAATCAGCCCCAGCATTTT.

Many counts were recorded for this clonotype. V usage is TRBV7-8 and J usage is TRBJ2-5; 15 bases align to TRBD2. This CDR3 region has 17 residues. V lost 2 bases, J lost 6 bases, and 7 bases stayed unmatched. Germline V lookup: CDR1 SGHVS, CDR2 FQNEAQ. CDR3 nucleotide sequence: TGTGCCAGCAGCTTATCTTGGACTAGCGGGGGGGTTAAGACCCAGTACTTC. It yields the protein CASSLSWTSGGVKTQYF. Full variable domain (outside the CDR3, taken from reference TRBV7-8 and TRBJ2-5): GAGVSQSPRYKVAKRGQDVALRCDPISGHVSLFWYQQALGQGPEFLTYFQNEAQLDKSGLPSDRFFAERPEGSVSTLKIQRTQQEDSAVYLCASSLSWTSGGVKTQYFGPGTRLLVL.

Of note for this clonotype: This could be a read error, since a much larger clone is one nucleotide away. The rearrangement links TRBV20-1 to TRBJ1-6; D remains ambiguous. Germline V gene lookup returns CDR1 DFQATT and CDR2 SNEGSKA (reference sequence). The CDR3 covers 15 residues. The CDR3 DNA sequence: TGCAGTGCTCCAAAAAGGCCAGGTGATAATCCACCCCTCCACTTT. Translation: CSAPKRPGDNPPLHF.